Presented here are 24 T cell receptor beta chains from one specimen sequenced in a study of blood T cell repertoires in COVID-19. Here immunoSEQ multiplex PCR was the method, and the copy in TCRdb shows in-frame clones only, minus some. The sample includes 120,000 to 150,000 clones, more than 70% of them seen just once. Sequenced material: peripheral blood. These receptors all come from a human donor in a cohort sampled during active COVID-19.

The V and J genes are TRBV6-6 and TRBJ1-2; D uncertain. The CDR3 runs to 10 residues. Germline CDR1 MNHNY, CDR2 SVGAGI (reference sequence). Trimming stripped 5 bases from V and 8 bases from J, with 6 bases between. In DNA form, the CDR3 reads TGTGCCAGCAGTGCTATGGGCTACACCTTC. It specifies CASSAMGYTF.

This chain joins TRBV13 and TRBJ1-4, with D uncertain. The CDR3 has 15 residues. Between the trimmed V and J ends, which lost 0 bases and 4 bases, there was a span of 9 bases. Germline-derived CDR1 and CDR2 are PRHDT and FYEKMQ (reference sequence). CDR3 DNA sequence: TGTGCCAGCAGCTTAGGTCCGGGGAATAATGAAAAACTGTTTTTT. Its protein is CASSLGPGNNEKLFF.

This chain links TRBV4-3 with TRBJ2-7, with 7 bases fitting TRBD1. CDR1 and CDR2 from the germline V gene are LGHNA and YSLEER. The CDR3 covers 16 residues. The J segment lost 0 bases and the V segment lost 0 bases, leaving 5 bases of the junction unmatched. The CDR3, as DNA: TGCGCCAGCAGCCAAGAACCGGGACAGTTCTCCTACGAGCAGTACTTC. Encoded protein: CASSQEPGQFSYEQYF.

The chain carries TRBV18 and TRBJ2-5, with 10 bases lining up with TRBD1. Germline CDR1 is KGHSH and CDR2 is LQKENI. V trimming: 4 bases; J trimming: 2 bases; junction bases outside the gene matches: 7. The CDR3 has 16 residues. CDR3 sequence: CASSRTGTGVQETQYF. In DNA form, the CDR3 reads TGTGCCAGCTCACGAACCGGGACAGGGGTACAAGAGACCCAGTACTTC.

Of note for this clone: This may be a read error, as it is one base from a much larger clone. The chain carries TRBV28 and TRBJ1-1; D remains unclear. Germline CDR1 and CDR2: MDHEN and SYDVKM. Trimming pared 7 bases from V and 4 bases from J, leaving 19 bases between. This CDR3 region has 15 residues. CDR3 residues: CASIKSKRAITEAFF. The CDR3 DNA is TGTGCCAGCATTAAATCTAAGAGGGCTATCACTGAAGCTTTCTTT.

This chain connects TRBV19 to TRBJ2-4; 7 nucleotides line up with TRBD1. The CDR3 spans 17 residues. The V gene's germline CDR1 is LNHDA and CDR2 SQIVND (reference sequence). After removal of 5 bases from V and 6 bases from J, the junction contained 16 bases not matched to a gene. The CDR3 sequence: CASSADRASEIGNIQYF. DNA for the CDR3: TGTGCCAGTAGTGCAGACAGGGCGTCGGAAATCGGAAACATTCAGTACTTC. Based on the CDR3 plus reference TRBV19 and TRBJ2-4, the full variable domain is DGGITQSPKYLFRKEGQNVTLSCEQNLNHDAMYWYRQDPGQGLRLIYYSQIVNDFQKGDIAEGYSVSREKKESFPLTVTSAQKNPTAFYLCASSADRASEIGNIQYFGAGTRLSVL.

The CDR3 sequence: CASSPSLPAKNIQYF. The CDR3 bases are TGTGCCAGCAGCCCCTCCCTACCGGCCAAAAACATTCAGTACTTC. This sequence joins TRBV6-2 or TRBV6-3 and TRBJ2-4; D is ambiguous. V was clipped by 6 bases and J by 1 base, with 13 bases between them. CDR3 length: 15 residues. Germline CDR1 MNHEY, CDR2 SVGEGT.

The chain links TRBV4-2 to TRBJ2-2; tentative D call: TRBD2 (6 bases). This CDR3 is 16 amino acids long. V shed 1 base and J shed 1 base, with 10 bases lying between them. CDR1 and CDR2 from the germline V gene are LGHNA and YNFKEQ. CDR3 DNA sequence: TGTGCCAGCAGCCAAGGGGTGGGACTGAACACCGGGGAGCTGTTTTTT. It encodes CASSQGVGLNTGELFF.

V usage is TRBV18 and J usage is TRBJ2-7; D may be TRBD1 (6 bases). V dropped 6 bases and J dropped 0 bases, with 18 bases sitting between them. The CDR3 sequence is 16 residues long. CDR1 and CDR2 from the germline V gene are KGHSH and LQKENI. CDR3 in DNA: TGTGCCAGCTCCCCGCGAGGAGAGACAGGCTCCTACGAGCAGTACTTC. This translates into CASSPRGETGSYEQYF.

The J gene is TRBJ2-1, the V gene TRBV5-1; 8 bases fit TRBD2. The junction had 1 base not matched to a gene; V was cut back by 5 bases and J by 0 bases. The germline V gene encodes CDR1 SGHRS and CDR2 YFSETQ. The CDR3 sequence is 14 residues long. In DNA form, the CDR3 reads TGCGCCAGCAGGAGCGGGGGCTCCTACAATGAGCAGTTCTTC. This codes for CASRSGGSYNEQFF. The full variable domain, rest sourced from reference TRBV5-1 and TRBJ2-1, is KAGVTQTPRYLIKTRGQQVTLSCSPISGHRSVSWYQQTPGQGLQFLFEYFSETQRNKGNFPGRFSGRQFSNSRSEMNVSTLELGDSALYLCASRSGGSYNEQFFGPGTRLTVL.

DNA of the CDR3: TGTGCCAGCAGCACCGGACAGACTGCAACTAATGAAAAACTGTTTTTT. Translating it yields CASSTGQTATNEKLFF. J is TRBJ1-4 and V is TRBV11-2, with D maybe TRBD1 (6 bases). V lost 5 bases and J 0 bases, leaving 13 bases between the germline ends. This CDR3 region has 16 residues. Per the germline V gene, CDR1 is SGHAT and CDR2 is FQNNGV.

In its sample, this clone was seen once. V gene TRBV2 combines with J gene TRBJ1-5; D perhaps matches TRBD1 (5 bases). The length of the CDR3 is 15 residues. V was shortened by 6 bases and J by 0 bases, with 12 bases between the two germline ends. The germline V gene encodes CDR1 SNHLY and CDR2 FYNNEI. CDR3 residues: CASRQDRYSNQPQHF. The CDR3 DNA sequence: TGTGCCAGCAGACAGGACCGTTATAGCAATCAGCCCCAGCATTTT.

The chain carries TRBV30 and TRBJ2-2; 9 bases match TRBD1. The junction had 8 bases not matched to a gene; V was cut back by 3 bases and J by 6 bases. The germline CDR1 and CDR2 sequences are GTSNPN and SVGIG (reference sequence). The CDR3 has 15 residues. CDR3 sequence reads: CAWSPGQGRAGELFF. CDR3 in DNA: TGTGCCTGGAGCCCCGGACAGGGGAGGGCCGGGGAGCTGTTTTTT.

V is TRBV5-8 and J is TRBJ1-5, with 11 nucleotides matching TRBD1. The junction had 8 bases not matched to a gene; V was cut back by 4 bases and J by 5 bases. Germline V gives CDR1 SGHTS, CDR2 YDEGEE. The CDR3 extends over 16 amino acids. The CDR3 nucleotides read TGTGCCAGCAGCCTTTGGACAGGGGGCTACCATCAGCCCCAGCATTTT. Translating gives CASSLWTGGYHQPQHF.

The chain carries TRBV28 and TRBJ2-7, with a tentative D call TRBD2 (5 bases). Trimming took 3 bases from V and 4 from J, leaving 25 bases between them. CDR3 size: 18 residues. CDR1 is MDHEN, CDR2 SYDVKM, per germline. CDR3 in amino acids: CASSFDYLGSSRPYEQYF. The CDR3 DNA follows: TGTGCCAGCAGTTTCGATTATTTAGGGAGTAGCCGTCCTTACGAGCAGTACTTC.

The V call is TRBV11-2, the J call TRBJ2-2; D uncertain. The germline V and J ends were trimmed by 6 bases and 8 bases, with 10 bases remaining between them. This CDR3 has 12 residues. CDR1 is SGHAT, CDR2 FQNNGV, per germline. The DNA of the CDR3 is TGTGCCAGCAGTGGTCGGTTAGGGGAGCTGTTTTTT. This gives the protein CASSGRLGELFF.

The J gene is TRBJ2-1, the V gene TRBV24-1; a weak D match, TRBD1 (6 bases). This CDR3 is built from 15 residues. Germline CDR1 KGHDR, CDR2 SFDVKD. Trimming shortened V by 1 base and J by 4 bases, and 10 bases separated the two germline ends. The CDR3 is CATSDFETGYNEQFF. CDR3 sequence (DNA): TGTGCCACCAGTGATTTTGAAACAGGGTACAATGAGCAGTTCTTC.

This chain connects TRBV28 to TRBJ1-1; weak D call: TRBD1 (5 bases). Per germline, CDR1 MDHEN and CDR2 SYDVKM. The CDR3 spans 14 residues. V dropped 4 bases and J dropped 1 base, with 10 bases sitting between them. CDR3 DNA: TGTGCCAGCAGTTCAGACGGACAGAACACTGAAGCTTTCTTT. Translating it yields CASSSDGQNTEAFF.

The J gene is TRBJ1-2, the V gene TRBV10-3, with no clear D. The CDR3 spans 14 residues. V lost 2 bases to trimming and J lost 4 bases, with 11 bases between them. The germline CDR1 and CDR2 sequences are ENHRY and SYGVKD. CDR3 DNA sequence: TGTGCCATCAGTGAGGAAGGCGGGTTCTATGGCTACACCTTC. Its translation: CAISEEGGFYGYTF.

This clone occurred once. The chain combines TRBV5-1 with TRBJ2-1, with 7 bases identical to TRBD2. There are 15 residues in the CDR3. Germline V gene data show CDR1 as SGHRS and CDR2 as YFSETQ. V dropped 0 bases and J dropped 4; count of bases not matched to a gene: 4. CDR3 sequence (DNA): TGCGCCAGCAGCTTGGCGGCTAGCGGTTACAATGAGCAGTTCTTC. Translating gives CASSLAASGYNEQFF. The whole variable domain, remainder taken from reference TRBV5-1 and TRBJ2-1, is KAGVTQTPRYLIKTRGQQVTLSCSPISGHRSVSWYQQTPGQGLQFLFEYFSETQRNKGNFPGRFSGRQFSNSRSEMNVSTLELGDSALYLCASSLAASGYNEQFFGPGTRLTVL.

The genes are TRBV7-9 and TRBJ2-5, with D possibly TRBD2 on 6 matching bases. Trimming took off 7 bases at V and 4 bases at J, with 25 bases between the two ends. Germline V CDR1 and CDR2: SEHNR, FQNEAQ (reference sequence). The CDR3 extends over 17 amino acids. The CDR3 DNA sequence: TGTGCCAGCACCTCGCGGAGGGGCGCGGGTTCGTCAGAGACCCAGTACTTC. Protein sequence: CASTSRRGAGSSETQYF. Full variable domain (outside the CDR3, taken from reference TRBV7-9 and TRBJ2-5): DTGVSQNPRHKITKRGQNVTFRCDPISEHNRLYWYRQTLGQGPEFLTYFQNEAQLEKSRLLSDRFSAERPKGSFSTLEIQRTEQGDSAMYLCASTSRRGAGSSETQYFGPGTRLLVL.

This clone is a singleton in its sample. V gene TRBV5-5 combines with J gene TRBJ2-2; TRBD1 might be the D (5 bases). Germline CDR1 reads SGHKS; CDR2 reads YYEKEE (reference sequence). The CDR3 covers 14 residues. Trimming removed 1 base at V and 3 bases at J, with 7 bases between. The CDR3 here is CASSLRGYTGELFF. The CDR3 bases are TGTGCCAGCAGCTTGAGGGGTTACACCGGGGAGCTGTTTTTT.

The rearrangement links TRBV7-3 to TRBJ2-7; TRBD1 matches at 9 bases. The CDR3 runs 16 residues. V was pared by 4 bases and J by 0 bases, with 7 bases of the junction left unmatched. CDR1 and CDR2 (germline): SGHTA, FQGTGA. The CDR3 DNA follows: TGTGCCAGCAGCTCTACGCCGGGACAGGGCTCCTACGAGCAGTACTTC. As protein: CASSSTPGQGSYEQYF.

The rearrangement joins TRBV7-3 to TRBJ2-7; D is perhaps TRBD1 (5 bases). This CDR3 has 15 residues. The germline V gene encodes CDR1 SGHTA and CDR2 FQGTGA. The germline V and J ends were trimmed by 5 bases and 0 bases, with 14 bases remaining between them. The CDR3 DNA reads TGTGCCAGCAGCCAAAGCAGGGTCCCCTCCTACGAGCAGTACTTC. Protein sequence: CASSQSRVPSYEQYF.